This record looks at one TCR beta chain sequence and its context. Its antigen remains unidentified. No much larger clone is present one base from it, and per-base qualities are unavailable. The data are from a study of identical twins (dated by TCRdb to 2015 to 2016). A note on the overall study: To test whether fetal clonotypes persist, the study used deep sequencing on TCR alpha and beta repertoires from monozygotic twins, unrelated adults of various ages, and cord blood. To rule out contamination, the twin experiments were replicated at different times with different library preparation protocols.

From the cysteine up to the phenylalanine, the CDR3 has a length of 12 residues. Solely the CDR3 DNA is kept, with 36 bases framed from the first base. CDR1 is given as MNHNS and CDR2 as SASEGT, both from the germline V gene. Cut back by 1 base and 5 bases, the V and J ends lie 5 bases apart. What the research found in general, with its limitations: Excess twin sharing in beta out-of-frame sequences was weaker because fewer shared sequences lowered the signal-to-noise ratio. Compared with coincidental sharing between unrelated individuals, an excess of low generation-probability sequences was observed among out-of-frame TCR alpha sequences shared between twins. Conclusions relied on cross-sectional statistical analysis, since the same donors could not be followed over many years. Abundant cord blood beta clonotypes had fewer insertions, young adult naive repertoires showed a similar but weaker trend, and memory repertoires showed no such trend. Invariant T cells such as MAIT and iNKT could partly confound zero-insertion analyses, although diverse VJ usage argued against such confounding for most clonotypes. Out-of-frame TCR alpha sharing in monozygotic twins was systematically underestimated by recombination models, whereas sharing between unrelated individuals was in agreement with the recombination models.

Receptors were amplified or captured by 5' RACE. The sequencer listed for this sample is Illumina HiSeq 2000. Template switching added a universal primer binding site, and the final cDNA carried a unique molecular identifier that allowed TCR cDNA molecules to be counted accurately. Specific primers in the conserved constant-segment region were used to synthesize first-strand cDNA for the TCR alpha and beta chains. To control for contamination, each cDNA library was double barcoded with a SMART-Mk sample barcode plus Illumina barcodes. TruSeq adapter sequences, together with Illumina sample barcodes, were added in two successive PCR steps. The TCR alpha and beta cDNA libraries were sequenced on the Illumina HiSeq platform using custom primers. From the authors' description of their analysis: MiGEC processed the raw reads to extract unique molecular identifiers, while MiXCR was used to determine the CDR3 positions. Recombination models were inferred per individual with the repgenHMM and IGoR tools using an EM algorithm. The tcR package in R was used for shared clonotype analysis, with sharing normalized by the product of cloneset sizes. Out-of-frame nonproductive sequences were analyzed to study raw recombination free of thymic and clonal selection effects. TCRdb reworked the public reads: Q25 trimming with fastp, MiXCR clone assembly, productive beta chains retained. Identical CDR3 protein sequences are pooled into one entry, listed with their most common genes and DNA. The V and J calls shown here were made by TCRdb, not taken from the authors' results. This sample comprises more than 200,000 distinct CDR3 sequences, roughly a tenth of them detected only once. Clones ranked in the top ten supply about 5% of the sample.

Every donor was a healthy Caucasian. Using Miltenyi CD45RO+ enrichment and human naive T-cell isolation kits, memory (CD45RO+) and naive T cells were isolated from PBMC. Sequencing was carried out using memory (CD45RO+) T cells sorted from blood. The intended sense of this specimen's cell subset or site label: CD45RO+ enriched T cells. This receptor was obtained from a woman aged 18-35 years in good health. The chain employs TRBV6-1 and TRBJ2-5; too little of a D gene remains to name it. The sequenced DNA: TGTGCCAGCAGTGAAGGGGCGGAGACCCAGTACTTC. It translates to CASSEGAETQYF.